The 23 T cell receptor beta chains reported below all come from one sample, sequenced in a study of T cell repertoires in cytomegalovirus infection. TCRdb reprocessed the reads via MiXCR and lists one record per CDR3 protein. There are about 740,000 distinct CDR3 sequences in the sample; 35% occur only once, and about 2.8% lies in the top ten. The source material was PBMCs. The receptors originated from a human donor in good health (CMV status not recorded). Some clones in this sample may be carry-over from other donors' samples.

This sequence joins TRBV28 and TRBJ2-1, with TRBD1 identical over 7 bases. The CDR3 is made up of 17 amino acids. From germline, CDR1 is MDHEN and CDR2 SYDVKM. V shed 4 bases, J shed 0 bases, and the junction held 9 bases outside the gene matches. The CDR3 loop reads CASSWTGTDSSYNEQFF. CDR3 coding DNA: TGTGCCAGCAGTTGGACCGGGACAGACAGCTCCTACAATGAGCAGTTCTTC.

On this clonotype: A much larger clone lies one base from this, so it may be a read error. The chain recombines TRBV7-2 with TRBJ1-4; maybe TRBD1 (5 bases). The CDR3 is 15 amino acids. V was clipped by 4 bases and J by 10 bases, with 19 bases between them. CDR1 and CDR2 (germline): SGHTA, FQGNSA. Written as DNA, the CDR3 is TGTGCCAGCAGCTCTATCCCAGGGTTGAACGGAAAACTGTTTTTT. Residues: CASSSIPGLNGKLFF.

The genes are TRBV9 and TRBJ2-2, with 10 bases lining up with TRBD1. V trimming: 2 bases; J trimming: 2 bases; junction bases outside the gene matches: 6. The CDR3 length is 17 residues. In germline, CDR1 is SGDLS, CDR2 YYNGEE. The DNA for the CDR3 is TGTGCCAGCAGCGTTAACCGGGACAGGGGTAACACCGGGGAGCTGTTTTTT. Protein product: CASSVNRDRGNTGELFF.

This clonotype was seen a handful of times. This sequence joins TRBV28 and TRBJ2-7; D could derive from TRBD1 or TRBD2 (5 bases each). V was shortened by 5 bases and J by 3 bases, with 14 bases between the two germline ends. CDR3 length: 14 amino acids. CDR1 and CDR2 from the germline V gene are MDHEN and SYDVKM. CDR3 sequence: CASSTGRDHYEQYF. The CDR3 DNA reads as TGTGCCAGCAGTACGGGCCGGGACCACTACGAGCAGTACTTC.

This clonotype was detected a few times. The CDR3 DNA reads TGTGCCAGCAGCGCCTCAGGAGCGCCGGCAGGGGACTATGGCTACACCTTC. It is translated as CASSASGAPAGDYGYTF. The chain links TRBV11-1 to TRBJ1-2; D may be TRBD1 (6 bases). Germline CDR1 SGHAT, CDR2 FQDESV (reference sequence). Trimming removed 5 bases from V and 3 bases from J, with 22 bases in between. The CDR3 sequence is 17 residues long.

The sample holds many counts of this clonotype. This chain links TRBV4-1 with TRBJ2-4; 7 positions agree with TRBD2. The germline V gene has CDR1 MGHRA and CDR2 YSYEKL. The ends lost 1 base at V and 2 bases at J; junction bases unmatched: 8. The CDR3 has 17 residues. The CDR3 bases are TGCGCCAGCAGCCAAGGGGGGGGGGGAGTGTCCAAAAACATTCAGTACTTC. Its protein product is CASSQGGGGVSKNIQYF.

Concerning this clonotype itself: A junction boundary mismatches the germline segment, possibly from a read error. The V gene is TRBV7-6, the J gene TRBJ2-1, with D uncertain. The CDR3 has 14 amino acids. CDR1 SGHVS and CDR2 FNYEAQ come from the germline V gene. CDR3 bases: TGTGCCAGCCGCTTATTAGGTCCCGCGAATGAGCAGTTCTTC. Encoded protein: CASRLLGPANEQFF.

This sequence joins TRBV25-1 and TRBJ1-3; the D is unclear. Germline V gene sequence: CDR1 MGHDK, CDR2 SYGVNS. The CDR3 runs 15 residues. The V gene lost 2 bases and the J gene lost 3 bases, with 11 bases spanning the gap. The CDR3 region is CASSETSKVGNTIYF. For the CDR3, the DNA is TGTGCCAGCAGTGAAACAAGCAAAGTTGGAAACACCATATATTTT. Based on the CDR3 plus reference TRBV25-1 and TRBJ1-3, the full variable domain is EADIYQTPRYLVIGTGKKITLECSQTMGHDKMYWYQQDPGMELHLIHYSYGVNSTEKGDLSSESTVSRIRTEHFPLTLESARPSHTSQYLCASSETSKVGNTIYFGEGSWLTVV.

This clonotype was counted many times. The gene calls are TRBV7-2 and TRBJ2-7; D is uncertain. Deletions cut 4 bases from V and 5 bases from J, with 12 bases between. The CDR3 totals 13 residues. In germline, CDR1 is SGHTA, CDR2 FQGNSA. The CDR3 here is CASSSSRPHEQYF. The CDR3 DNA reads TGTGCCAGCAGCTCAAGTAGGCCGCACGAGCAGTACTTC.

The chain combines TRBV20-1 with TRBJ1-2, with TRBD1 matching over 8 bases. This CDR3 spans 12 amino acids. Germline CDR1 and CDR2: DFQATT and SNEGSKA (reference sequence). V lost 5 bases and J lost 3; bases outside the gene matches: 2. Written as DNA, the CDR3 is TGCAGTGCTGTGGGACAGGACTATGGCTACACCTTC. The encoded protein is CSAVGQDYGYTF.

In DNA form, the CDR3 reads TGTGCCAGCAGCGTCTTTATATCCGCTGGGTATACGCAGTATTTT. Translation gives CASSVFISAGYTQYF. The chain carries TRBV11-2 and TRBJ2-3, with D uncertain. Trimming took off 5 bases at V and 7 bases at J, with 19 bases between the two ends. CDR3 length: 15 amino acids. Per the germline V gene, CDR1 is SGHAT and CDR2 is FQNNGV.

This chain uses TRBV5-1 with TRBJ2-1; 7 bases map to TRBD1. Trimming took 0 bases from V and 4 from J; bases not matched to a gene: 10. Germline V CDR1 and CDR2: SGHRS, YFSETQ. The CDR3 is 17 residues long. The CDR3 loop is CASSLALQGWPYNEQFF. CDR3 in DNA: TGCGCCAGCAGCTTGGCACTACAGGGGTGGCCTTACAATGAGCAGTTCTTC.

This clonotype was detected ten times or more. The rearrangement joins TRBV7-2 to TRBJ2-7; TRBD2 matches 7 bases. V lost 1 base and J lost 2; bases outside the gene matches: 5. The CDR3 totals 15 residues. Germline CDR1 and CDR2: SGHTA and FQGNSA. This chain's CDR3 is CASSLVWLAAYEQYF. DNA for the CDR3: TGTGCCAGCAGCTTAGTATGGCTAGCGGCCTACGAGCAGTACTTC.

This clonotype was observed a handful of times. The chain is built from TRBV12-3 or TRBV12-4 and TRBJ2-1, with TRBD2 matching over 8 bases. The CDR3 has 12 residues. Losses at the gene ends were 6 bases for V and 10 bases for J; bases not matched to a gene: 5. Written as DNA, the CDR3 is TGTGCCAGCAGGCCGACTAGCGTCGAGCAGTTCTTC. Translating gives CASRPTSVEQFF.

Points on this clonotype: No conserved phenylalanine or tryptophan is present at the end of the CDR3, so a read error is the likely explanation. V gene TRBV10-3 combines with J gene TRBJ1-5; D gene ambiguous. CDR1 and CDR2 from the germline V gene are ENHRY and SYGVKD. The CDR3 extends over 16 amino acids. The ends were cut back, 6 bases at V and 0 bases at J, with 15 bases in the middle. The CDR3 is CAISHSGRNSNQPQHL. CDR3 DNA: TGTGCCATCAGCCACAGTGGGAGGAATAGCAATCAGCCCCAGCATTTG.

This chain joins TRBV7-6 and TRBJ2-7, with D unresolved. Germline V lookup: CDR1 SGHVS, CDR2 FNYEAQ. Deletions cut 10 bases from V and 0 bases from J, with 10 bases between. The CDR3 length is 12 residues. The CDR3 sequence is CAIADGSYEQYF. CDR3 sequence (DNA): TGTGCCATCGCGGACGGCTCCTACGAGCAGTACTTC.

V is TRBV6-5 and J is TRBJ2-7, with D unresolved. Trimming cost V 2 bases and J 1 base, with 15 bases left between them. The CDR3 sequence is 16 residues long. Germline CDR1 and CDR2: MNHEY and SVGAGI. The CDR3 DNA is TGTGCCAGCAGTTACAGGGCGACTGAGAGATCCTACGAGCAGTACTTC. It is translated as CASSYRATERSYEQYF.

CDR3 protein: CASLRGTEAFF. The DNA for the CDR3 is TGCGCCAGCTTACGGGGCACTGAAGCTTTCTTT. The chain couples TRBV10-2 to TRBJ1-1; D uncertain. CDR1 and CDR2 from the germline V gene are WSHSY and SAAADI. V was trimmed by 8 bases and J by 4 bases, leaving 8 bases between them. The CDR3 covers 11 residues.

As to this clonotype: This is likely a read error, given that the CDR3 carries no conserved phenylalanine or tryptophan at its end. The CDR3 bases are TGTGCCAGCAGCTTAGTTCGGGGAGATGAGCAGTTCTTA. This sequence encodes CASSLVRGDEQFL. The chain employs TRBV7-8 and TRBJ2-1; D is possibly TRBD2 (5 bases). Looked up from germline, CDR1 is SGHVS and CDR2 is FQNEAQ. CDR3 size: 13 residues. V was pared by 1 base and J by 8 bases, with 9 bases between.

This clonotype has a count of ten or more. V is TRBV5-1 and J is TRBJ1-2; 8 bases are a match to TRBD1. The CDR3 has 15 residues. Germline V CDR1 and CDR2: SGHRS, YFSETQ. V trimming: 5 bases; J trimming: 4 bases; junction bases outside the gene matches: 10. This CDR3 reads CASRDTTGVGYGYTF. In DNA, the CDR3 is TGCGCCAGCAGGGACACGACAGGGGTTGGCTATGGCTACACCTTC.

This clonotype was recorded many times. The chain links TRBV12-3 or TRBV12-4 to TRBJ1-1; D is uncertain. Trimming stripped 0 bases from V and 7 bases from J, with 9 bases between. The CDR3 has 13 amino acids. CDR3 sequence (DNA): TGTGCCAGCAGTTTAGCGCTCGCCATTGAAGCTTTCTTT. The encoded protein is CASSLALAIEAFF.

This clonotype has a handful of counts. The chain carries TRBV20-1 and TRBJ2-5, with D perhaps TRBD1 (6 bases). Germline assignment: CDR1 DFQATT and CDR2 SNEGSKA (reference sequence). The CDR3 is 13 residues long. V was clipped by 8 bases and J by 5 bases, with 18 bases between them. CDR3: CSPLRGVAETQYF. The CDR3 DNA sequence: TGCAGTCCGCTCAGGGGAGTAGCGGAGACCCAGTACTTC.

This clonotype has a handful of counts. The chain recombines TRBV28 with TRBJ2-5, with unresolved D. V gave up 3 bases and J gave up 5 bases, with 22 bases separating them. The germline CDR1 and CDR2 sequences are MDHEN and SYDVKM. CDR3 length equals 17 residues. CDR3 region: CASSFPTGTGHTETQYF. CDR3 nucleotides: TGTGCCAGCAGTTTCCCAACTGGCACGGGTCATACGGAGACCCAGTACTTC.